Included here is one T cell receptor beta chain sequence, with context. Its antigen is unknown. V gave up 6 bases and J gave up 5 bases; unmatched junction bases: 7. Per germline, CDR1 MNHEY and CDR2 SVGAGI. The CDR3 length is 14 residues. The source of the sample is a study of graft-versus-host responses after intestinal transplantation. Here immunoSEQ multiplex PCR was the method, and the copy in TCRdb shows in-frame clones only, minus some. The sample has 40,000 to 45,000 clones, approximately 95% seen once; the top ten hold roughly 0.58%. The input for sequencing was unstimulated CD8+ T cells sorted from spleen or lymph node cells, taken before transplant. The TCR sequence derives from a human donor who was the organ donor for an intestinal transplant. This chain joins TRBV6-5 and TRBJ1-5, with 7 bases that match TRBD1. CDR3 DNA: TGTGCCAGCAGCCGGGACAGTGGGGATCAGCCCCAGCATTTT. It yields the protein CASSRDSGDQPQHF.